Following are 9 T cell receptor beta chains from one sample sequenced in a study of T cells in Graves' hyperthyroidism and ophthalmopathy. The CDR3 regions of TCR beta were amplified from RNA transcripts. TCR CDR3 regions were first amplified by RT-PCR with HTBI primers. TCRdb ran MiXCR on the multiplex PCR reads and lists one entry per CDR3 protein. The data show some 490,000 distinct CDR3 sequences, around a fifth seen once. The sample consisted of blood. The origin of the receptors is a woman aged 65 to 85 with Graves' ophthalmopathy.

The CDR3 region is CASSYGTSLFDTQYF. The CDR3 nucleotides read TGTGCCAGCAGTTACGGGACTAGCCTTTTTGATACGCAGTATTTT. This sequence joins TRBV6-6 and TRBJ2-3; TRBD2 agrees at 9 bases. The CDR3 runs 15 residues. V dropped 2 bases and J dropped 6; count of bases not matched to a gene: 6. Per germline, CDR1 MNHNY and CDR2 SVGAGI (reference sequence).

The genes are TRBV6-1 and TRBJ1-1; the D gene is possibly TRBD1 (6 bases). Germline loops: CDR1 MNHNS, CDR2 SASEGT. This CDR3 spans 14 amino acids. Between the trimmed V and J ends, which lost 8 bases and 5 bases, there was a span of 18 bases. The CDR3 DNA is TGTGCCAGCGGGGGGGGGGCCCGAGGGACTGAAGCTTTCTTT. Translated: CASGGGARGTEAFF.

Regarding this clonotype: The conserved closing phenylalanine or tryptophan is absent in this CDR3, likely reflecting a read error. V usage is TRBV20-1 and J usage is TRBJ1-1, with TRBD1 matching over 7 bases. With V trimmed by 1 base and J by 4 bases, 15 bases remained unmatched. The CDR3 sequence is 17 residues long. From germline, CDR1 is DFQATT and CDR2 SNEGSKA (reference sequence). The CDR3 DNA is TGCAGTGCTAGAGCGACCGGAGGGGCAGGGGGGCCCACTGAAGCTTTCCTT. Its translation: CSARATGGAGGPTEAFL.

This clonotype appeared a few times. The chain couples TRBV7-2 to TRBJ2-7; a weak D match, TRBD2 (5 bases). This CDR3 is 16 amino acids long. Germline V gene sequence: CDR1 SGHTA, CDR2 FQGNSA. The ends were cut back, 2 bases at V and 2 bases at J, with 16 bases in the middle. The CDR3: CASSLYFEGVAYEQYF. The CDR3 DNA reads TGTGCCAGCAGCTTATATTTTGAGGGAGTCGCCTACGAGCAGTACTTC.

This chain uses TRBV29-1 with TRBJ1-5, with D tentatively TRBD1 (5 bases). Germline CDR1 is SQVTM and CDR2 is ANQGSEA. The V gene lost 1 base and the J gene lost 0 bases, with 19 bases spanning the gap. CDR3 length: 18 residues. The CDR3 loop reads CSVEGNVPKGLSNQPQHF. DNA for the CDR3: TGCAGCGTTGAAGGGAACGTCCCGAAGGGGCTTAGCAATCAGCCCCAGCATTTT.

The V call is TRBV10-3, the J call TRBJ2-1; D is uncertain. V lost 5 bases, J lost 6 bases, and 11 bases lay in between. CDR3 length: 13 residues. CDR1 ENHRY and CDR2 SYGVKD come from the germline V gene. The CDR3: CAISLLKANEQFF. In nucleotides, the CDR3 is TGTGCCATCAGTCTACTCAAAGCCAATGAGCAGTTCTTC.

The sample holds a few counts of this clonotype. The V and J genes are TRBV6-2 or TRBV6-3 and TRBJ1-5; the D is unclear. There are 15 residues in the CDR3. V gave up 8 bases and J gave up 6 bases, with 20 bases separating them. Germline CDR1 MNHEY, CDR2 SVGEGT. This chain's CDR3 is CASGLSGLGVQPQHF. Here the CDR3 DNA reads TGTGCCAGCGGACTCTCGGGTCTGGGCGTTCAGCCCCAGCATTTT.

This clonotype appeared many times. The V and J genes are TRBV28 and TRBJ2-3; 14 nucleotides align to TRBD2. The germline V gene encodes CDR1 MDHEN and CDR2 SYDVKM. The CDR3 totals 21 residues. Losses at the gene ends were 3 bases for V and 0 bases for J; bases not matched to a gene: 14. DNA for the CDR3: TGTGCCAGCAGTTTTACAGCCCCCGGACTAGCGGGAGGTAGCAGCACAGATACGCAGTATTTT. As protein: CASSFTAPGLAGGSSTDTQYF.

In its sample, this clonotype was seen many times. The V and J genes are TRBV11-2 and TRBJ1-4, with D possibly TRBD1 on 6 matching bases. This CDR3 is built from 14 residues. The germline gives CDR1 SGHAT, CDR2 FQNNGV. V was shortened by 2 bases and J by 8 bases, with 12 bases between the two germline ends. The CDR3 bases are TGTGCCAGCAGCTTAACACAGGGCCGGGAAAAACTGTTTTTT. Amino acid sequence: CASSLTQGREKLFF.